This is a list of T cell receptor beta chains from one sample in a study of blood T cell repertoires in COVID-19. This table comes from immunoSEQ multiplex PCR, and its TCRdb copy is limited to in-frame clones, with some not included. The table includes approximately 440,000 clones, about 91% detected once. Sequenced input: peripheral blood. The source is a woman in her fifties or sixties with COVID-19, enrolled during active disease. CDR3s include the opening cysteine and the closing phenylalanine or tryptophan. D genes are given only for firm matches. Clone size is shown for a subset of rows, as once, few, many or a class of expanded clone.

clone_size: -
d_call: TRBD1
v_call: TRBV7-9
j_call: TRBJ2-4
cdr3_aa: CASRRGQGESYF
cdr3_nt: TGTGCCAGCAGAAGGGGGCAGGGAGAATCGTACTTC

clone_size: -
d_call: -
v_call: TRBV7-8
j_call: TRBJ2-3
cdr3_aa: CASSLAAGRSRF
cdr3_nt: TGTGCCAGCAGCTTAGCAGCGGGCCGGTCGCGTTTT

clone_size: -
d_call: TRBD1
v_call: TRBV24-1
j_call: TRBJ2-1
cdr3_aa: CATSLDRANEQFF
cdr3_nt: TGTGCCACCAGTCTGGACAGGGCCAATGAGCAGTTCTTC

clone_size: few
d_call: -
v_call: TRBV7-9
j_call: TRBJ1-1
cdr3_aa: CASSLVYGGTEAFF
cdr3_nt: TGTGCCAGCAGCTTAGTTTACGGGGGCACTGAAGCTTTCTTT

clone_size: -
d_call: TRBD2
v_call: TRBV4-1
j_call: TRBJ2-3
cdr3_aa: CASSQAPGLAGGTTDTQYF
cdr3_nt: TGCGCCAGCAGCCAAGCTCCGGGACTAGCGGGGGGGACAACAGATACGCAGTATTTT

clone_size: -
d_call: -
v_call: TRBV5-4
j_call: TRBJ1-1
cdr3_aa: CASSLGPGGTEAFF
cdr3_nt: TGTGCCAGCAGCCTGGGCCCGGGAGGCACTGAAGCTTTCTTT

clone_size: -
d_call: TRBD1
v_call: TRBV18
j_call: TRBJ2-1
cdr3_aa: CASSPGQSYNEQFF
cdr3_nt: TGTGCCAGCTCACCGGGACAGTCCTACAATGAGCAGTTCTTC

clone_size: -
d_call: -
v_call: TRBV30
j_call: TRBJ1-2
cdr3_aa: CAWIEPGGYGYTF
cdr3_nt: TGTGCCTGGATAGAGCCGGGTGGCTATGGCTACACCTTC

clone_size: -
d_call: TRBD1
v_call: TRBV6-4
j_call: TRBJ2-3
cdr3_aa: CASSDETGGTDTQYF
cdr3_nt: TGTGCCAGCAGTGACGAGACAGGGGGCACAGATACGCAGTATTTT

clone_size: -
d_call: -
v_call: TRBV19
j_call: TRBJ2-2
cdr3_aa: CASSRRATGELFF
cdr3_nt: TGTGCCAGTAGTCGGCGGGCCACCGGGGAGCTGTTTTTT

clone_size: once
d_call: -
v_call: TRBV29-1
j_call: TRBJ2-7
cdr3_aa: CSVRDSTFEQYF
cdr3_nt: TGCAGCGTCCGGGACTCCACGTTCGAGCAGTACTTC

clone_size: -
d_call: -
v_call: TRBV4-2
j_call: TRBJ1-4
cdr3_aa: CASSQDRGGDEKLFF
cdr3_nt: TGTGCCAGCAGCCAAGATCGTGGGGGGGATGAAAAACTGTTTTTT

clone_size: -
d_call: -
v_call: TRBV19
j_call: TRBJ1-1
cdr3_aa: CASSIGLFRSEAFF
cdr3_nt: TGTGCCAGTAGTATAGGCCTCTTTCGTAGTGAAGCTTTCTTT

clone_size: -
d_call: -
v_call: TRBV10-3
j_call: TRBJ2-2
cdr3_aa: CAGSGTENSAHRSGALFF
cdr3_nt: TGTGCCGGATCGGGGACTGAGAACTCGGCCCACCGATCCGGTGCGCTGTTTTTT

clone_size: -
d_call: TRBD1
v_call: TRBV19
j_call: TRBJ2-1
cdr3_aa: CASSTRGQGVYINNEQFF
cdr3_nt: TGTGCCAGTAGTACGAGGGGACAGGGTGTTTACATTAACAATGAGCAGTTCTTC

clone_size: -
d_call: TRBD1
v_call: TRBV5-6
j_call: TRBJ1-1
cdr3_aa: CASSLAMAGGYRTEAFF
cdr3_nt: TGTGCCAGCAGCTTGGCCATGGCAGGGGGCTATAGGACTGAAGCTTTCTTT

clone_size: -
d_call: -
v_call: TRBV2
j_call: TRBJ1-1
cdr3_aa: CASSGRSGMDTEAFF
cdr3_nt: TGTGCCAGCAGTGGAAGGAGCGGGATGGACACTGAAGCTTTCTTT

clone_size: -
d_call: -
v_call: TRBV3-1/TRBV3-2
j_call: TRBJ1-1
cdr3_aa: CASSQDLIRGSNTEAFF
cdr3_nt: TGTGCCAGCAGCCAAGATCTGATACGGGGGAGCAACACTGAAGCTTTCTTT

clone_size: -
d_call: TRBD2
v_call: TRBV3-1/TRBV3-2
j_call: TRBJ2-7
cdr3_aa: CASSPRGRADEQYF
cdr3_nt: TGTGCCAGCAGCCCGCGTGGGAGGGCGGACGAGCAGTACTTC

clone_size: -
d_call: -
v_call: TRBV9
j_call: TRBJ1-1
cdr3_aa: CASSAPPGNTEAFF
cdr3_nt: TGTGCCAGCAGCGCCCCCCCCGGGAACACTGAAGCTTTCTTT